A selection of T cell receptor beta chains follows, all from one sample in a study of identical twins' blood T cells. Via MiXCR, TCRdb re-called the 5' RACE reads, giving one row per CDR3 protein. There are 350,000 to 450,000 distinct CDR3 sequences in the sample; 25% to 35% occur only once, and more than 5.5% lies in the top ten. The sequenced material came from PBMCs. These receptors were taken from a woman aged 18 to 55 in good health. Each CDR3 is given with its conserved first and last residue. Each record gives: J gene, V gene, clone size, D gene, CDR3 protein, CDR3 DNA. A D gene is named only where the DNA matches it firmly. Clone sizes are given selectively: once, few, many, or a class where the clone is expanded.

TRBJ2-1	TRBV20-1	few	TRBD1	CSAREFARGQGAYEQFF	TGCAGTGCTAGAGAATTCGCTCGAGGACAGGGGGCATATGAGCAGTTCTTC
TRBJ2-7	TRBV6-1	.	.	CASKDSHSYEQYF	TGTGCCAGCAAGGATAGTCACTCCTACGAGCAGTACTTC
TRBJ1-6	TRBV6-5	few	.	CASSGILNSPLHF	TGTGCCAGCTCCGGGATTTTAAATTCACCCCTCCACTTT
TRBJ1-2	TRBV27	.	TRBD1	CASSSRGLYVYGYTF	TGTGCCAGCAGTAGCAGGGGGCTCTACGTCTATGGCTACACCTTC
TRBJ1-2	TRBV3-1	.	.	CASSSYHQSWYGYTF	TGTGCCAGCAGCAGCTATCATCAAAGCTGGTATGGCTACACCTTC
TRBJ2-1	TRBV5-1	.	TRBD1	CASSIQGASTYNEQFF	TGCGCCAGCAGTATTCAGGGGGCCTCGACTTACAATGAGCAGTTCTTC
TRBJ1-1	TRBV12-5	few	.	CASGLSLGNTEAFF	TGTGCTAGTGGTTTATCGCTCGGGAACACTGAAGCTTTCTTT
TRBJ2-2	TRBV5-4	few	TRBD1	CASRRTGDGELFF	TGTGCCAGCAGACGGACAGGGGACGGGGAGCTGTTTTTT
TRBJ1-3	TRBV6-6	.	.	CASLRTGGSGNTIYF	TGTGCCAGCCTTCGAACCGGGGGGAGCGGAAACACCATATATTTT
TRBJ1-2	TRBV19	.	.	CATLGVGFNYGYTF	TGTGCCACCCTTGGTGTGGGTTTTAACTATGGCTACACCTTC
TRBJ2-1	TRBV5-1	few	.	CASSLPSYEQFF	TGCGCCAGCAGCCTGCCTAGCTACGAGCAGTTCTTC
TRBJ2-3	TRBV2	few	.	CASSGNRGSTDTQYF	TGTGCCAGCAGTGGGAATCGCGGGAGCACAGATACGCAGTATTTT
TRBJ2-5	TRBV20-1	.	.	CSARDEAFEETQYF	TGCAGTGCTAGAGATGAGGCCTTCGAAGAGACCCAGTACTTC
TRBJ2-7	TRBV29-1	few	TRBD1	CSVLPGQGYEQYF	TGCAGCGTTCTACCGGGACAGGGGTACGAGCAGTACTTC
TRBJ1-2	TRBV29-1	.	.	CGVESGRVFNYGYTF	TGCGGCGTTGAGTCTGGGAGAGTGTTTAACTATGGCTACACCTTC
TRBJ2-5	TRBV9	.	TRBD2	CASSIGLAGEWETQYF	TGTGCCAGCAGCATCGGACTAGCGGGAGAATGGGAGACCCAGTACTTC
TRBJ1-1	TRBV14	few	.	CASSQDLGGWATEAFF	TGTGCCAGCAGCCAAGATCTAGGGGGATGGGCCACTGAAGCTTTCTTT
TRBJ1-2	TRBV6-5	few	TRBD1	CASKQGGYGYTF	TGTGCCAGCAAACAGGGGGGGTATGGCTACACCTTC
TRBJ2-5	TRBV27	few	.	CASRTWTPQETQYF	TGTGCCAGCCGCACTTGGACACCCCAAGAGACCCAGTACTTC
TRBJ1-2	TRBV19	few	TRBD1	CASSARPGTGNYGYTF	TGTGCCAGTAGTGCTCGTCCCGGGACAGGGAACTATGGCTACACCTTC
TRBJ1-5	TRBV20-1	.	.	CSARTGSPKNQPQHF	TGCAGTGCTAGAACAGGGTCCCCAAAGAATCAGCCCCAGCATTTT
TRBJ1-2	TRBV12-3/TRBV12-4	.	TRBD1	CASSFRTGPYGYTF	TGTGCCAGCAGTTTCAGGACAGGTCCTTATGGCTACACCTTC
TRBJ1-1	TRBV4-2	few	.	CASSQRDDTEAFF	TGTGCCAGCAGCCAGAGGGATGACACTGAAGCTTTCTTT
TRBJ1-4	TRBV5-1	.	.	CASSRAGFTNEKLFF	TGCGCCAGCAGCCGGGCAGGGTTCACTAATGAAAAACTGTTTTTT
TRBJ2-2	TRBV13	few	.	CASSPQGVGELFF	TGTGCCAGCAGCCCACAGGGTGTCGGGGAGCTGTTTTTT
TRBJ1-1	TRBV20-1	few	.	CSAENRARRRAFF	TGCAGTGCTGAAAATCGGGCCAGGCGCCGAGCTTTCTTT
TRBJ2-3	TRBV6-7	.	.	CADNIGRLITDTQYF	TGTGCCGACAACATAGGGAGACTTATCACAGATACGCAGTATTTT
TRBJ2-7	TRBV20-1	.	TRBD2	CGARELAGAYEQYF	TGCGGTGCTAGAGAACTAGCGGGGGCCTACGAGCAGTACTTC
TRBJ1-3	TRBV6-6	few	.	CASSYGRRASSGNTIYF	TGTGCCAGCAGTTACGGGCGGCGGGCTAGCTCTGGAAACACCATATATTTT
TRBJ1-2	TRBV12-5	.	.	CASGLRGLAGPPYGYTF	TGTGCTAGTGGTTTGCGGGGGCTAGCGGGGCCTCCGTACGGCTACACCTTC
TRBJ2-3	TRBV5-1	.	.	CASSLAFTSTDTQYF	TGCGCCAGCAGCTTGGCATTTACTAGCACAGATACGCAGTATTTT
TRBJ2-1	TRBV15	.	.	CATSRDAPYEQFF	TGTGCCACCAGCAGAGATGCCCCATATGAGCAGTTCTTC
TRBJ2-7	TRBV20-1	many	TRBD1	CSASDRGLYEQYF	TGCAGTGCTTCGGACAGGGGGCTCTACGAGCAGTACTTC